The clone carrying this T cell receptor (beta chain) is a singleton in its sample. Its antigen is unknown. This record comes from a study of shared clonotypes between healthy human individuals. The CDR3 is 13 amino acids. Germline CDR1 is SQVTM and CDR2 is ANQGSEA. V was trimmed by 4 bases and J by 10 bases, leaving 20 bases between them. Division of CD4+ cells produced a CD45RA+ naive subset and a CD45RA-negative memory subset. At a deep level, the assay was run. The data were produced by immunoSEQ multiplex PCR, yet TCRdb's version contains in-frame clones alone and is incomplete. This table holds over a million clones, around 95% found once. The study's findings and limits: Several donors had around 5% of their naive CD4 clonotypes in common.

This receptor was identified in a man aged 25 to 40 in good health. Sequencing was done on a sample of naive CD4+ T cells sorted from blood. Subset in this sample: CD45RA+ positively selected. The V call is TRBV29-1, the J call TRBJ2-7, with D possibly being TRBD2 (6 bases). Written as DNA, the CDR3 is TGCAGCGTTGTGATATCCGTTGACGGGAGTCAGTACTTC. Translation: CSVVISVDGSQYF.